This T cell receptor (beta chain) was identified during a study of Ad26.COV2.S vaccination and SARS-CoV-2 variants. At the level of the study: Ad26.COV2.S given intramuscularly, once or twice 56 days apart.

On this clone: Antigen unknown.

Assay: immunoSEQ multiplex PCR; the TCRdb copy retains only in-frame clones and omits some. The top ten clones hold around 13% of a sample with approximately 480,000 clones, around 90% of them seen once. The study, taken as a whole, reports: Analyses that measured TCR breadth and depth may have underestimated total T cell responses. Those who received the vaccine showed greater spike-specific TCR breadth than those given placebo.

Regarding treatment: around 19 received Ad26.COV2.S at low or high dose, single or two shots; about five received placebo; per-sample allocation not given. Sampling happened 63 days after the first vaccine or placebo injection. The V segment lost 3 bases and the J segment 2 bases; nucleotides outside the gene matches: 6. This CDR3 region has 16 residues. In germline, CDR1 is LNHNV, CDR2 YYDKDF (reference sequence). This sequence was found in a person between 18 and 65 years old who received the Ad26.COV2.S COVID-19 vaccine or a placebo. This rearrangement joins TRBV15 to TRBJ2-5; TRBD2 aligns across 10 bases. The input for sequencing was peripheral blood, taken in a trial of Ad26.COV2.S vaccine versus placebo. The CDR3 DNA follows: TGTGCCACCAGCAGTCCCGCTAGCGGGAGACAAGAGACCCAGTACTTC. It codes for CATSSPASGRQETQYF.